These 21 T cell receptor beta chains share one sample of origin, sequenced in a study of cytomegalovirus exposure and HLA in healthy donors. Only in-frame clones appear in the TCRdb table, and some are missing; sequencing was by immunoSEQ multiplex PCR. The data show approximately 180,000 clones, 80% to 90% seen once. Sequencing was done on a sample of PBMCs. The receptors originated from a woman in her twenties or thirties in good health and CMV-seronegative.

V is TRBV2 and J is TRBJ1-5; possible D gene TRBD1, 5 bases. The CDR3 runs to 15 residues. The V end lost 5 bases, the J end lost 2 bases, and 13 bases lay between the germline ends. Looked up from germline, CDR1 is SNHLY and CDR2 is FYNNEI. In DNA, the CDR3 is TGTGCCAGCAGTACCGGGAGAGGGGGCAATCAGCCCCAGCATTTT. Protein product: CASSTGRGGNQPQHF. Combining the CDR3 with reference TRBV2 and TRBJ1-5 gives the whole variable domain EPEVTQTPSHQVTQMGQEVILRCVPISNHLYFYWYRQILGQKVEFLVSFYNNEISEKSEIFDDQFSVERPDGSNFTLKIRSTKLEDSAMYFCASSTGRGGNQPQHFGDGTRLSIL.

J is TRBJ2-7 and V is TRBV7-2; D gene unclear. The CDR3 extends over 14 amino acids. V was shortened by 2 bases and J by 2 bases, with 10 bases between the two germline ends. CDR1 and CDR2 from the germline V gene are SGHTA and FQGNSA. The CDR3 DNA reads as TGTGCCAGCAGCTTAATGGCGGCTGCCTACGAGCAGTACTTC. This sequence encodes CASSLMAAAYEQYF.

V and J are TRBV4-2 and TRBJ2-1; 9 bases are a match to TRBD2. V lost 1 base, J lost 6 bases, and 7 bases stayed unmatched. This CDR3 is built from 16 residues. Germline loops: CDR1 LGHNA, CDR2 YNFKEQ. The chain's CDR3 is CASSQALAGGANEQFF. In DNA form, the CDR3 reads TGTGCCAGCAGCCAAGCCCTGGCGGGGGGGGCCAATGAGCAGTTCTTC.

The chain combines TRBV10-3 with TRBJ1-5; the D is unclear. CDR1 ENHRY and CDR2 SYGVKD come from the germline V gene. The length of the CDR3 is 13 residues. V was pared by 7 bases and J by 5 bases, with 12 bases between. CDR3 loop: CAIKSRVDQPQHF. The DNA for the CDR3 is TGTGCCATCAAATCACGGGTGGATCAGCCCCAGCATTTT.

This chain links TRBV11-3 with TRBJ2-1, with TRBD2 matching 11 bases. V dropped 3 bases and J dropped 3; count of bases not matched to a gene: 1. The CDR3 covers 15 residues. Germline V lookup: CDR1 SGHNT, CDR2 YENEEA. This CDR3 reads CASSFGTSGYNEQFF. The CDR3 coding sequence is TGTGCCAGCAGCTTCGGGACTAGCGGCTACAATGAGCAGTTCTTC.

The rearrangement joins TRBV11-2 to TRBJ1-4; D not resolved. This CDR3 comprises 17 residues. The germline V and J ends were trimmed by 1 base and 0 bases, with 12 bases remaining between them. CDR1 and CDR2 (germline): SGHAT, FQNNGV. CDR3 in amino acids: CASSLGRSTATNEKLFF. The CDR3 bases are TGTGCCAGCAGCTTAGGTAGGAGCACCGCAACTAATGAAAAACTGTTTTTT. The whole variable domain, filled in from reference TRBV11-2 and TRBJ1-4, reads EAGVAQSPRYKIIEKRQSVAFWCNPISGHATLYWYQQILGQGPKLLIQFQNNGVVDDSQLPKDRFSAERLKGVDSTLKIQPAKLEDSAVYLCASSLGRSTATNEKLFFGSGTQLSVL.

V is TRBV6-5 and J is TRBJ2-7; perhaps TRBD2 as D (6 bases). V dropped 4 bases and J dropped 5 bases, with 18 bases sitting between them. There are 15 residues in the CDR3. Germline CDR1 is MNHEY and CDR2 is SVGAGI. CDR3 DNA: TGTGCCAGCAGTTCGGTTGTTTGGGGGGTGAACGAGCAGTACTTC. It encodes CASSSVVWGVNEQYF.

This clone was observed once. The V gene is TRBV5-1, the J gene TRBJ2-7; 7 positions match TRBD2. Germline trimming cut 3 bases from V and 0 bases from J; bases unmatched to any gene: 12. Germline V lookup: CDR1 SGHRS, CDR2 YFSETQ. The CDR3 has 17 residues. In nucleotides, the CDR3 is TGCGCCAGCAGCTCATATCTTAGGGCTAGCGGCTCCTACGAGCAGTACTTC. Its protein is CASSSYLRASGSYEQYF.

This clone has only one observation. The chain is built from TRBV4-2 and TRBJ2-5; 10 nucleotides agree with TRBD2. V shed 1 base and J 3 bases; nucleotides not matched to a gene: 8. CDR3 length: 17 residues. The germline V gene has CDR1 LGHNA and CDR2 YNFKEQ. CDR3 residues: CASSQGPGTSGEETQYF. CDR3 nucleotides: TGTGCCAGCAGCCAAGGGCCCGGAACTAGCGGGGAAGAGACCCAGTACTTC.

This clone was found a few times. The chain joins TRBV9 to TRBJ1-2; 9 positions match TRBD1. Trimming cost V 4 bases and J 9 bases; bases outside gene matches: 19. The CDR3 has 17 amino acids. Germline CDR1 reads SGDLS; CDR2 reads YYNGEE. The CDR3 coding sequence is TGTGCCAGCAGCCCACGACTCACAGGGGGCAAATGGGGCAGCTACACCTTC. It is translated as CASSPRLTGGKWGSYTF.

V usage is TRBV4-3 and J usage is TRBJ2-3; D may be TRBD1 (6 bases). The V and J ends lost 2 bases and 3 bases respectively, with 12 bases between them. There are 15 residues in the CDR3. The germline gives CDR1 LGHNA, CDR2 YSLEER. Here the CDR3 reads CASSQLGGRTDTQYF. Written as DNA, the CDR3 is TGCGCCAGCAGCCAACTAGGGGGTAGAACAGATACGCAGTATTTT.

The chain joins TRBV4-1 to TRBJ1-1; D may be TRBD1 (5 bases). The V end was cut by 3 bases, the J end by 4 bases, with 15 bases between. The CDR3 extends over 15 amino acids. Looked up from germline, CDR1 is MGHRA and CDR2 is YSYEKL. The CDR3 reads CASSQGWRGATEAFF. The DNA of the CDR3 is TGCGCCAGCAGCCAGGGATGGAGGGGTGCCACTGAAGCTTTCTTT.

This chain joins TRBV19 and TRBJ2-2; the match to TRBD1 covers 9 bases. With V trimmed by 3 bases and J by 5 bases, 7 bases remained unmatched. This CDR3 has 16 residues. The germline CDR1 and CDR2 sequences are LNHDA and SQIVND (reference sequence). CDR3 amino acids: CASSMWTGDGTGELFF. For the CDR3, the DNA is TGTGCCAGTAGTATGTGGACAGGGGACGGGACCGGGGAGCTGTTTTTT.

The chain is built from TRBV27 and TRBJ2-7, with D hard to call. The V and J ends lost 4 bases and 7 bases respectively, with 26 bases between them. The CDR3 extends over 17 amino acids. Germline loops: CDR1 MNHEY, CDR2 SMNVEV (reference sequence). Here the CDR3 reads CASSSPSGSPRSLEQYF. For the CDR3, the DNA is TGTGCCAGCAGTTCTCCATCCGGGTCGCCGCGTTCGTTGGAGCAGTACTTC.

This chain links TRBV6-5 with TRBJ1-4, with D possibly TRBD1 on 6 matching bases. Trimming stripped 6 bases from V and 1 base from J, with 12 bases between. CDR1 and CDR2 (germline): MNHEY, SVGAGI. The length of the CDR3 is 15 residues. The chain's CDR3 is CASRPGDRTNEKLFF. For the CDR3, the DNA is TGTGCCAGCAGACCAGGGGATCGAACTAATGAAAAACTGTTTTTT.

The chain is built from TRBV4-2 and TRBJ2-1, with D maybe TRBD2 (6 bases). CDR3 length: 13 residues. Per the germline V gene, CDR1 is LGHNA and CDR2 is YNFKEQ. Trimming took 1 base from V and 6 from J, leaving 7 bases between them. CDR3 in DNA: TGTGCCAGCAGCCAAGTGGGGGGCAATGAGCAGTTCTTC. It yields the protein CASSQVGGNEQFF.

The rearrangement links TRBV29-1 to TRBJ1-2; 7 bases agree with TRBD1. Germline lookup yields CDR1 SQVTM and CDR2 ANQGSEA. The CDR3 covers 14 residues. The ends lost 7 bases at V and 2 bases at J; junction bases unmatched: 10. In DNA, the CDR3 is TGCAGCGCGACACAGGGGCCTGCAAACTATGGCTACACCTTC. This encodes CSATQGPANYGYTF.

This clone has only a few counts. The DNA for the CDR3 is TGTGCCAGCAGTCGGACAGGGGATATCACTGAAGCTTTCTTT. Translation: CASSRTGDITEAFF. V usage is TRBV9 and J usage is TRBJ1-1, with TRBD1 matching 9 bases. There are 14 residues in the CDR3. Unmatched junction bases numbered 6, after V lost 5 bases and J lost 4 bases. Germline CDR1 SGDLS, CDR2 YYNGEE.

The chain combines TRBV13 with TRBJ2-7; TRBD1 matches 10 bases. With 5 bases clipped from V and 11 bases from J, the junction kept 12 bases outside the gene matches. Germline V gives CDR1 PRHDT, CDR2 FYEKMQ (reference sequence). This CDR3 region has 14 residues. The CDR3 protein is CASSLGQGPTREYF. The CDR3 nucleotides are TGTGCCAGCAGCCTGGGACAGGGGCCCACGCGGGAGTACTTC.

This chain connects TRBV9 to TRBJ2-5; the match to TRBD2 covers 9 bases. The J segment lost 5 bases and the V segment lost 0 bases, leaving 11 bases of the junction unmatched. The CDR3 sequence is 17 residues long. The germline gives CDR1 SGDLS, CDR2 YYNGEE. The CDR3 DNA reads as TGTGCCAGCAGCGTAGACACAGCGGGGGGACTCCAGGAGACCCAGTACTTC. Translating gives CASSVDTAGGLQETQYF.

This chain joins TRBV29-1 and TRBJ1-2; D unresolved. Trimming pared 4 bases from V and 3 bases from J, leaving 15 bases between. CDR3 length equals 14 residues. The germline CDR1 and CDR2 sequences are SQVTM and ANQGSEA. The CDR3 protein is CSVGTLHTDYGYTF. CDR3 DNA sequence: TGCAGCGTTGGGACTTTACATACGGACTATGGCTACACCTTC.